This entry is about one TCR beta chain. Germline CDR1 SGHDT, CDR2 YYEEEE. CDR3 size: 16 residues. Trimming stripped 1 base from V and 0 bases from J, with 13 bases between. After constant-region reverse-primer amplification, full-length variable regions underwent semi-nested PCR with Nested Universal Primer A. TCRdb reprocessed the 5' RACE reads with MiXCR, giving one entry per CDR3 protein. The sample consists of tens of thousands of distinct CDR3 sequences, 24% of them appearing once. The clonotype comes from a female donor with breast cancer. The sample was tumor-infiltrating naive CD4+ T cells sorted from the breast tumor. Subset noted: naive CD4+ T cells, CD4+CD45RA+CD25-. The J gene is TRBJ1-1, the V gene TRBV5-6, with D uncertain. The chain's CDR3 is CASSLMSRQLNTEAFF. The CDR3 coding sequence is TGTGCCAGCAGCTTGATGAGCAGGCAACTGAACACTGAAGCTTTCTTT.